This T cell receptor beta chain was retrieved from a study of blood T cells in healthy people across ages. Together with a sample-barcoded 5' primer, a J-beta primer mix was included in a second PCR lasting about 7 to 11 cycles. TCRdb reprocessed the 5' RACE reads via MiXCR and lists one record per CDR3 protein. The sample records roughly 700,000 distinct CDR3 sequences, just under 25% being singletons. Germline CDR1 reads SGDLS; CDR2 reads YYNGEE. The CDR3 runs 16 residues. The V end was cut by 3 bases, the J end by 4 bases, with 19 bases between. A further study also used this sample, focusing on T cells of mothers and their children.

The specimen was blood. The receptor was derived from a boy aged 5-17 years in good health. This chain connects TRBV9 to TRBJ2-5, with D possibly matching TRBD2 (6 bases). CDR3: CASSGPGTGSGETQYF. CDR3 DNA: TGTGCCAGCAGCGGACCCGGGACTGGATCTGGAGAGACCCAGTACTTC.